This T cell receptor beta chain appears in the sequencing data of a study of CD8 T cells in Susac syndrome. After removal of 4 bases from V and 1 base from J, the junction contained 9 bases not matched to a gene. The germline gives CDR1 MDHEN, CDR2 SYDVKM. There are 16 residues in the CDR3. Random-hexamer reverse transcription was applied to roughly 0.5 to 1 ug RNA. TCRdb fed the immunoSEQ multiplex PCR reads into MiXCR, producing one record per CDR3 protein. This table holds approximately 170,000 distinct CDR3 sequences, around 92% found once. This receptor was identified in a human donor in good health. The chain carries TRBV28 and TRBJ2-7, with 8 bases that match TRBD1. Sequencing was carried out using CD4+ T cells from PBMCs. The CDR3, as DNA: TGTGCCAGCAGTTCTCCGAGGACAGGGCTGTCCTACGAGCAGTACTTC. As protein: CASSSPRTGLSYEQYF.